A selection of T cell receptor beta chains follows, all from one sample in a study of shared clonotypes between healthy human individuals. The assay was immunoSEQ multiplex PCR, and TCRdb's table has in-frame clones only and misses some. There are roughly 600,000 clones in the sample; 95% to 98% occur only once, and around 0.3% lies in the top ten. Sequenced: naive CD8+ T cells sorted from blood. All receptors derive from a man aged 25 to 40 in good health. The CDR3 runs from the conserved cysteine through the conserved F or W. Each record gives: D gene, clone size, J gene, V gene, CDR3 protein, CDR3 DNA. D genes are given only for firm matches. The size of a clone is reported for some rows only, either as once, few or many, or as a class for expanded clones.

d_gene: TRBD1; abundance: NA; j_gene: TRBJ1-5; v_gene: TRBV6-5; CDR3aa: CASRPQGRNQPQHF; CDR3nt: TGTGCCAGCAGGCCACAGGGGCGAAATCAGCCCCAGCATTTT
d_gene: TRBD2; abundance: NA; j_gene: TRBJ2-1; v_gene: TRBV27; CDR3aa: CASSGGLAGVREQFF; CDR3nt: TGTGCCAGCAGCGGGGGACTAGCGGGAGTAAGAGAGCAGTTCTTC
d_gene: NA; abundance: NA; j_gene: TRBJ1-1; v_gene: TRBV14; CDR3aa: CASSQNHFSMLNTEAFF; CDR3nt: TGTGCCAGCAGCCAAAACCATTTCTCAATGCTCAACACTGAAGCTTTCTTT
d_gene: NA; abundance: once; j_gene: TRBJ2-7; v_gene: TRBV27; CDR3aa: CASSLGVEQYF; CDR3nt: TGTGCCAGCAGTTTGGGGGTCGAGCAGTACTTC
d_gene: NA; abundance: NA; j_gene: TRBJ1-5; v_gene: TRBV2; CDR3aa: CASSEGGRSSNQPQHF; CDR3nt: TGTGCCAGCAGTGAAGGGGGTAGGTCGAGCAATCAGCCCCAGCATTTT
d_gene: NA; abundance: NA; j_gene: TRBJ2-1; v_gene: TRBV15; CDR3aa: CATSREPGNEQFF; CDR3nt: TGTGCCACCAGCAGAGAGCCAGGGAATGAGCAGTTCTTC
d_gene: NA; abundance: NA; j_gene: TRBJ2-7; v_gene: TRBV5-1; CDR3aa: CASSLGRAESYEQYF; CDR3nt: TGCGCCAGCAGCTTGGGGAGGGCGGAATCCTACGAGCAGTACTTC
d_gene: TRBD1; abundance: NA; j_gene: TRBJ2-7; v_gene: TRBV6-5; CDR3aa: CASSYRGQVGNYEQYF; CDR3nt: TGTGCCAGCAGTTACCGTGGACAGGTCGGAAACTACGAGCAGTACTTC
d_gene: NA; abundance: NA; j_gene: TRBJ1-3; v_gene: TRBV5-6; CDR3aa: CASSPALATGNTIYF; CDR3nt: TGTGCCAGCAGTCCAGCATTGGCCACTGGAAACACCATATATTTT
d_gene: NA; abundance: NA; j_gene: TRBJ2-3; v_gene: TRBV29-1; CDR3aa: CSVYGANTDTQYF; CDR3nt: TGCAGCGTTTACGGGGCAAACACAGATACGCAGTATTTT
d_gene: NA; abundance: NA; j_gene: TRBJ2-3; v_gene: TRBV7-8; CDR3aa: CASSLLEDTQYF; CDR3nt: TGTGCCAGCAGCTTACTTGAAGATACGCAGTATTTT
d_gene: NA; abundance: NA; j_gene: TRBJ2-7; v_gene: TRBV10-3; CDR3aa: CAISYGSSYEQYF; CDR3nt: TGTGCCATCAGTTATGGTAGCTCCTACGAGCAGTACTTC
d_gene: TRBD1; abundance: NA; j_gene: TRBJ2-7; v_gene: TRBV29-1; CDR3aa: CSVSTGFDEQYF; CDR3nt: TGCAGCGTCTCGACAGGGTTCGACGAGCAGTACTTC
d_gene: NA; abundance: once; j_gene: TRBJ1-1; v_gene: TRBV6-6; CDR3aa: CASTRPVDGFTEAFF; CDR3nt: TGTGCCAGCACCCGCCCGGTGGATGGGTTTACTGAAGCTTTCTTT
d_gene: TRBD2; abundance: NA; j_gene: TRBJ2-1; v_gene: TRBV7-9; CDR3aa: CASSLDTSGKMNEQFF; CDR3nt: TGTGCCAGCAGCTTAGATACTAGCGGGAAAATGAATGAGCAGTTCTTC
d_gene: NA; abundance: once; j_gene: TRBJ1-4; v_gene: TRBV15; CDR3aa: CATSRDRAQRGEKLFF; CDR3nt: TGTGCCACCAGCAGAGATCGGGCACAAAGGGGTGAAAAACTGTTTTTT
d_gene: NA; abundance: NA; j_gene: TRBJ2-5; v_gene: TRBV7-9; CDR3aa: CASSLESTTQETQYF; CDR3nt: TGTGCCAGCAGCTTAGAGTCGACCACCCAAGAGACCCAGTACTTC
d_gene: TRBD2; abundance: NA; j_gene: TRBJ2-7; v_gene: TRBV10-3; CDR3aa: CAISTGTSGYEQYF; CDR3nt: TGTGCCATCAGTACCGGGACTAGCGGCTACGAGCAGTACTTC
d_gene: TRBD2; abundance: once; j_gene: TRBJ2-3; v_gene: TRBV4-1; CDR3aa: CASSQGLARNTDTQYF; CDR3nt: TGCGCCAGCAGCCAAGGACTAGCGAGAAACACAGATACGCAGTATTTT
d_gene: NA; abundance: NA; j_gene: TRBJ2-7; v_gene: TRBV29-1; CDR3aa: CSGGFGGHEQYF; CDR3nt: TGCAGCGGAGGTTTTGGGGGACACGAGCAGTACTTC
d_gene: TRBD1; abundance: NA; j_gene: TRBJ2-1; v_gene: TRBV27; CDR3aa: CASSLVQGGNEQFF; CDR3nt: TGTGCCAGCAGTTTGGTACAGGGGGGCAATGAGCAGTTCTTC
d_gene: TRBD2; abundance: NA; j_gene: TRBJ2-1; v_gene: TRBV10-2; CDR3aa: CASSESGSFYNEQFF; CDR3nt: TGCGCCAGCAGTGAGAGCGGGAGTTTCTACAATGAGCAGTTCTTC
d_gene: TRBD2; abundance: NA; j_gene: TRBJ2-5; v_gene: TRBV7-9; CDR3aa: CASSSLREGSGSLGETQYF; CDR3nt: TGTGCCAGCAGCTCACTTAGAGAGGGTAGCGGGAGTCTTGGAGAGACCCAGTACTTC
d_gene: TRBD2; abundance: NA; j_gene: TRBJ2-1; v_gene: TRBV28; CDR3aa: CASRQGLADHNEQFF; CDR3nt: TGTGCCAGCAGACAGGGACTAGCGGACCACAATGAGCAGTTCTTC
d_gene: NA; abundance: once; j_gene: TRBJ1-5; v_gene: TRBV7-8; CDR3aa: CASSLEGSNQPQHF; CDR3nt: TGTGCCAGCAGCTTAGAAGGGAGCAATCAGCCCCAGCATTTT
d_gene: NA; abundance: NA; j_gene: TRBJ2-7; v_gene: TRBV30; CDR3aa: CAWSVTYREVHEQYF; CDR3nt: TGTGCCTGGAGTGTAACGTACAGGGAGGTTCACGAGCAGTACTTC